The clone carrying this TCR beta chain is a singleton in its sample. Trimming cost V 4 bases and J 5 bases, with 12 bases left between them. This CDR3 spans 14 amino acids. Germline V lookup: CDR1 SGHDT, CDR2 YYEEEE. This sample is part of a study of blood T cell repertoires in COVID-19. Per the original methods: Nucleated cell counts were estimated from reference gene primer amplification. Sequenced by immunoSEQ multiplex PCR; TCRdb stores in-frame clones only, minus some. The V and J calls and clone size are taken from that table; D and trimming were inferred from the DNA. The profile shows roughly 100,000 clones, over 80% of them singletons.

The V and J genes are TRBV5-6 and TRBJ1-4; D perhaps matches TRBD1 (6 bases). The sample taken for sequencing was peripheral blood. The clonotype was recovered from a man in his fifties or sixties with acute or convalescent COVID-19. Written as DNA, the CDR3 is TGTGCCAGCAGCAAGGGACAACTCAATGAAAAACTGTTTTTT. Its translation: CASSKGQLNEKLFF.